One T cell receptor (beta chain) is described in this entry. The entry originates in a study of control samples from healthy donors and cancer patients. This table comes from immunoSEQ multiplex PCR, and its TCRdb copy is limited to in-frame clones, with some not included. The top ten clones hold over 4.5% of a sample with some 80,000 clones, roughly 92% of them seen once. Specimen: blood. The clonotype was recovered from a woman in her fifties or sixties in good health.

CDR3 nucleotides: TGTGCCAGCACCCCCAGCCGGGGGGCGGACACTGAAGCTTTCTTT. Residues: CASTPSRGADTEAFF. The chain has TRBV7-9 and TRBJ1-1, with D perhaps matching TRBD1 (6 bases). CDR1 and CDR2 from the germline V gene are SEHNR and FQNEAQ (reference sequence). This CDR3 spans 15 amino acids. V dropped 7 bases and J dropped 3 bases, with 18 bases sitting between them.